This TCR beta chain appears in the sequencing data of a study of preoperative IRX-2 immunotherapy in early breast cancer. Per germline, CDR1 SGHTA and CDR2 FQGTGA. The germline V and J ends were trimmed by 5 bases and 5 bases, with 12 bases remaining between them. This CDR3 comprises 13 residues. Repertoires were generated with immunoSEQ multiplex PCR, while TCRdb's copy carries only in-frame clones and drops some. The sample carries roughly 26,000 clones, over 85% recorded once. The treatment is: preoperative locoregional IRX-2 cytokine immunotherapy. Preoperative locoregional IRX-2 cytokine immunotherapy was tested in the phase Ib source study.

This material consisted of tumor tissue, taken after IRX-2 immunotherapy. The origin of this receptor is a human donor with breast cancer. The V and J genes are TRBV7-3 and TRBJ1-1, with D possibly being TRBD1 (6 bases). CDR3 region: CASSLQGGTEAFF. The CDR3 DNA reads as TGTGCCAGCAGCCTACAGGGAGGGACTGAAGCTTTCTTT.